The T cell receptor beta chain under discussion was sequenced for a study of cytomegalovirus exposure and HLA in healthy donors. Among the roughly 110 subjects of the validation cohort, separate from the roughly 650-subject first cohort, were the donors. Sequencing used immunoSEQ multiplex PCR; TCRdb keeps in-frame clones, though not all of them. Of around 300,000 clones in the sample, just over 85% were seen once. Looked up from germline, CDR1 is MNHEY and CDR2 is SVGAGI. The CDR3 contains 15 residues. V was trimmed by 2 bases and J by 3 bases, leaving 13 bases between them. Notes on the study in general: In a later analysis, first-cohort TCR clusters were found to tend to co-occur in the 95 to 150 validation repertoires.

Worth noting for this clone: No antigen is known for it.

Specimen: PBMCs. The receptor comes from a woman between 18 and 29 years old in good health and CMV-seronegative. The V and J genes are TRBV6-5 and TRBJ1-1, with a possible D match to TRBD1 (5 bases). The CDR3 sequence is CASSYGGFGDTEAFF. The CDR3 coding sequence is TGTGCCAGCAGTTACGGGGGGTTCGGGGACACTGAAGCTTTCTTT.